The 24 T cell receptor beta chains given below trace back to one sample, sequenced in a study of T cell responses to AZD1222 COVID-19 vaccine. Profiled with immunoSEQ multiplex PCR; TCRdb holds only in-frame clones, not every one. The sample contains around 260,000 clones, just over 90% of which appear only once. Sequenced here: peripheral blood, sampled on day 0 of AZD1222 vaccination. These TCRs come from an adult in good health.

This clone appeared a single time. The genes are TRBV6-6 and TRBJ1-5; 8 nucleotides match TRBD1. Germline assignment: CDR1 MNHNY and CDR2 SVGAGI (reference sequence). The V segment lost 2 bases and the J segment 5 bases; nucleotides outside the gene matches: 5. The CDR3 extends over 15 amino acids. This chain's CDR3 is CASSYSQGAYQPQHF. CDR3 coding DNA: TGTGCCAGCAGTTACAGCCAGGGGGCCTATCAGCCCCAGCATTTT.

The chain uses TRBV2 and TRBJ2-1; 9 bases are a match to TRBD1. Trimming took 6 bases from V and 4 from J; bases not matched to a gene: 7. Germline lookup yields CDR1 SNHLY and CDR2 FYNNEI. This CDR3 is built from 15 residues. In nucleotides, the CDR3 is TGTGCCAGCAGCCCGGGACAGGGAGGATACAATGAGCAGTTCTTC. It yields the protein CASSPGQGGYNEQFF.

The rearrangement joins TRBV11-2 to TRBJ1-2; D is unclear. V dropped 5 bases and J dropped 6 bases, with 16 bases sitting between them. Per the germline V gene, CDR1 is SGHAT and CDR2 is FQNNGV. The CDR3 is 14 residues long. The CDR3 region is CASSLTTVGNGYTF. CDR3 nucleotide sequence: TGTGCCAGCAGCCTGACGACCGTGGGCAATGGCTACACCTTC.

V is TRBV30 and J is TRBJ2-1; no definite D call. The CDR3 consists of 10 residues. Germline CDR1 reads GTSNPN; CDR2 reads SVGIG (reference sequence). V was pared by 4 bases and J by 2 bases, with 0 bases between. The CDR3 DNA follows: TGTGCCTGGACCTACAATGAGCAGTTCTTC. Its translation is CAWTYNEQFF. Full variable domain (missing parts from reference TRBV30 and TRBJ2-1): SQTIHQWPATLVQPVGSPLSLECTVEGTSNPNLYWYRQAAGRGLQLLFYSVGIGQISSEVPQNLSASRPQDRQFILSSKKLLLSDSGFYLCAWTYNEQFFGPGTRLTVL.

The chain links TRBV29-1 to TRBJ2-5; D is possibly TRBD1 (6 bases). Trimming removed 1 base from V and 1 base from J, with 16 bases in between. Germline V gives CDR1 SQVTM, CDR2 ANQGSEA. The CDR3 runs to 16 residues. The CDR3 DNA reads as TGCAGCGTTGAAGGATGGGCAGGGGCCCCCCAAGAGACCCAGTACTTC. As protein: CSVEGWAGAPQETQYF.

The CDR3 sequence is CASSLDVGTYNEQFF. CDR3 DNA: TGTGCCAGCAGCTTAGACGTGGGGACCTACAATGAGCAGTTCTTC. V usage is TRBV7-2 and J usage is TRBJ2-1, with D unresolved. V was clipped by 1 base and J by 2 bases, with 9 bases between them. The CDR3 runs 15 residues. Germline lookup yields CDR1 SGHTA and CDR2 FQGNSA.

The chain couples TRBV10-3 to TRBJ2-1; D may be TRBD1 (7 bases). This CDR3 has 17 amino acids. The V end lost 6 bases, the J end lost 0 bases, and 18 bases lay between the germline ends. Germline V lookup: CDR1 ENHRY, CDR2 SYGVKD. The CDR3 region has the DNA TGTGCCATCAGCGATTTATCAGGGGGGAGCTCCTACAATGAGCAGTTCTTC. It specifies CAISDLSGGSSYNEQFF.

The V gene is TRBV5-1, the J gene TRBJ1-2; D remains ambiguous. Germline V gene sequence: CDR1 SGHRS, CDR2 YFSETQ. Trimming cost V 4 bases and J 8 bases, with 15 bases left between them. The CDR3 is 13 residues long. In nucleotides, the CDR3 is TGCGCCAGCAGCCACGCATATGAACGGGGCTACACCTTC. Translated: CASSHAYERGYTF.

The chain joins TRBV19 to TRBJ2-3; 12 bases agree with TRBD1. From germline, CDR1 is LNHDA and CDR2 SQIVND (reference sequence). The V segment lost 9 bases and the J segment 7 bases; nucleotides outside the gene matches: 8. This CDR3 has 14 amino acids. The CDR3 loop is CASQQGQGANTQYF. The CDR3 DNA is TGTGCCAGCCAGCAGGGACAGGGGGCCAATACGCAGTATTTT.

The J gene is TRBJ2-1, the V gene TRBV5-1; TRBD1 might be the D (5 bases). V lost 3 bases and J 0 bases, leaving 10 bases between the germline ends. This CDR3 spans 15 amino acids. Germline CDR1 is SGHRS and CDR2 is YFSETQ. CDR3 sequence reads: CASSSQGSSYNEQFF. In DNA form, the CDR3 reads TGCGCCAGCAGCTCCCAGGGCAGCTCCTACAATGAGCAGTTCTTC.

This clone was observed once. The chain links TRBV28 to TRBJ1-2; possible D gene TRBD1, 5 bases. V gave up 6 bases and J gave up 3 bases, with 14 bases separating them. CDR3 length equals 14 residues. The germline CDR1 and CDR2 sequences are MDHEN and SYDVKM. CDR3 sequence (DNA): TGTGCCAGCAGGTATCCAGGGAGGTACTATGGCTACACCTTC. This sequence encodes CASRYPGRYYGYTF.

A remark on this clone: This sample includes further DNA sequences coding for the same CDR3. The V call is TRBV5-4, the J call TRBJ2-1; D is undetermined. Trimming shortened V by 0 bases and J by 0 bases, and 7 bases separated the two germline ends. CDR3 size: 15 residues. Germline loops: CDR1 SGHNT, CDR2 YYREEE (reference sequence). The CDR3 here is CASSLGGSSYNEQFF. The CDR3 DNA sequence: TGTGCCAGCAGCTTGGGCGGTAGCTCCTACAATGAGCAGTTCTTC. The complete variable domain, with remaining parts taken from reference TRBV5-4 and TRBJ2-1, reads ETGVTQSPTHLIKTRGQQVTLRCSSQSGHNTVSWYQQALGQGPQFIFQYYREEENGRGNFPPRFSGLQFPNYSSELNVNALELDDSALYLCASSLGGSSYNEQFFGPGTRLTVL.

V and J are TRBV5-1 and TRBJ1-5, with D hard to call. The CDR3 loop spans 17 amino acids. Trimming pared 4 bases from V and 3 bases from J, leaving 20 bases between. The germline gives CDR1 SGHRS, CDR2 YFSETQ. The CDR3 spells CASSTSRGRRINQPQHF. CDR3 in DNA: TGCGCCAGCAGCACCTCTCGGGGAAGGAGAATCAATCAGCCCCAGCATTTT. Full variable domain (remainder filled in from reference TRBV5-1 and TRBJ1-5): KAGVTQTPRYLIKTRGQQVTLSCSPISGHRSVSWYQQTPGQGLQFLFEYFSETQRNKGNFPGRFSGRQFSNSRSEMNVSTLELGDSALYLCASSTSRGRRINQPQHFGDGTRLSIL.

The CDR3 is CASREQGSSYEQYF. CDR3 in DNA: TGTGCCAGTAGGGAACAGGGTTCGAGCTACGAGCAGTACTTC. V is TRBV19 and J is TRBJ2-7; weak D call: TRBD1 (6 bases). This CDR3 contains 14 residues. From germline, CDR1 is LNHDA and CDR2 SQIVND (reference sequence). With 6 bases removed from V and 3 bases from J, the gap between germline ends came to 15 bases.

The DNA for the CDR3 is TGTGCCAGCAGCTTGGGGATCGTGGGAAGCAATCAGCCCCAGCATTTT. It codes for CASSLGIVGSNQPQHF. The chain joins TRBV7-9 to TRBJ1-5, with D unresolved. The CDR3 covers 16 residues. Per germline, CDR1 SEHNR and CDR2 FQNEAQ (reference sequence). V was cut by 3 bases and J by 1 base, with 13 bases left in between.

The V gene is TRBV29-1, the J gene TRBJ2-3; D gene unclear. This CDR3 region has 13 residues. CDR1 is SQVTM and CDR2 is ANQGSEA in the germline V gene. V lost 2 bases and J lost 4, with 10 bases in between. The CDR3 DNA follows: TGCAGCGTTGAACAGAACGGCGCAGATACGCAGTATTTT. Encoded protein: CSVEQNGADTQYF.

The V and J genes are TRBV11-1 and TRBJ1-3; D uncertain. CDR3 size: 14 residues. Per germline, CDR1 SGHAT and CDR2 FQDESV (reference sequence). V lost 3 bases, J lost 0 bases, and 6 bases lay in between. Here the CDR3 DNA reads TGTGCCAGCAGCTTCAGCGACTCTGGAAACACCATATATTTT. It encodes CASSFSDSGNTIYF. The entire variable domain, with the rest obtained from reference TRBV11-1 and TRBJ1-3, is as follows: EAEVAQSPRYKITEKSQAVAFWCDPISGHATLYWYRQILGQGPELLVQFQDESVVDDSQLPKDRFSAERLKGVDSTLKIQPAELGDSAMYLCASSFSDSGNTIYFGEGSWLTVV.

The J gene is TRBJ1-4, the V gene TRBV28, with TRBD1 identical over 8 bases. J gave up 5 bases and V 5 bases, and 7 bases lay outside the gene matches. This CDR3 contains 15 residues. Germline CDR1 MDHEN, CDR2 SYDVKM. CDR3 DNA: TGTGCCAGCAGTAACTACAGGGGGAGCAATGAAAAACTGTTTTTT. This codes for CASSNYRGSNEKLFF.

The gene calls are TRBV7-9 and TRBJ1-5; D call uncertain. Germline loops: CDR1 SEHNR, CDR2 FQNEAQ (reference sequence). The V gene lost 3 bases and the J gene lost 1 base, with 4 bases spanning the gap. The CDR3 extends over 13 amino acids. The CDR3 protein is CASSLKSNQPQHF. The DNA of the CDR3 is TGTGCCAGCAGCTTGAAGAGCAATCAGCCCCAGCATTTT.

V is TRBV7-9 and J is TRBJ2-7, with D unresolved. Germline values: CDR1 SEHNR, CDR2 FQNEAQ (reference sequence). The CDR3 consists of 13 residues. V was trimmed by 5 bases and J by 5 bases, leaving 13 bases between them. The CDR3 sequence: CASSPPVGDEQYF. The CDR3 DNA is TGTGCCAGCAGCCCCCCCGTTGGGGACGAGCAGTACTTC.

The rearrangement joins TRBV28 to TRBJ1-6; 7 bases match TRBD1. Germline CDR1 and CDR2: MDHEN and SYDVKM. The CDR3 totals 15 residues. Losses at the gene ends were 8 bases for V and 8 bases for J; bases not matched to a gene: 12. The CDR3 protein is CASRLGTVADSPLHF. DNA of the CDR3: TGTGCCAGCCGACTAGGGACAGTCGCAGATTCACCCCTCCACTTT.

CDR3 in amino acids: CATSDSDSYGGELFF. The CDR3 region has the DNA TGTGCCACCAGTGACTCGGACTCATACGGGGGGGAGCTGTTTTTT. J is TRBJ2-2 and V is TRBV24-1; TRBD2 is a possible D gene (5 bases). CDR3 length: 15 amino acids. Germline CDR1 is KGHDR and CDR2 is SFDVKD. Trimming took off 4 bases at V and 8 bases at J, with 16 bases between the two ends.

The chain is built from TRBV18 and TRBJ1-4; D is possibly TRBD1 (6 bases). V lost 3 bases and J 4 bases, leaving 9 bases between the germline ends. Germline CDR1 KGHSH, CDR2 LQKENI. The CDR3 totals 14 residues. The CDR3 loop reads CASSPRDNNEKLFF. DNA for the CDR3: TGTGCCAGCTCACCCCGGGACAATAATGAAAAACTGTTTTTT.

This clone was recorded once. V is TRBV2 and J is TRBJ1-1; no definite D call. From germline, CDR1 is SNHLY and CDR2 FYNNEI. The V and J ends lost 6 bases and 11 bases respectively, with 16 bases between them. This CDR3 is 12 amino acids long. The CDR3 protein is CASRGLHIGAFF. The CDR3 nucleotides read TGTGCCAGCAGAGGACTTCATATCGGGGCTTTCTTT.